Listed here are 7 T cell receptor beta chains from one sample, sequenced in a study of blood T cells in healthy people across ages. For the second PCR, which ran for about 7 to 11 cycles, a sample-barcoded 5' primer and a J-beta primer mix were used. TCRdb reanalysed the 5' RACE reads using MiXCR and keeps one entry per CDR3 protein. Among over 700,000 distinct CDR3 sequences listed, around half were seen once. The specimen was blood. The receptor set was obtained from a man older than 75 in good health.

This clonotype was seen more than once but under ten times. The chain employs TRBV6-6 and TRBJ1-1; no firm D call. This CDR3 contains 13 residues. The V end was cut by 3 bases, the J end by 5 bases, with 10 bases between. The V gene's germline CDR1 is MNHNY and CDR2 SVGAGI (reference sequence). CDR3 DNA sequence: TGTGCCAGCAGTTATCTCGGCGGGACTGAAGCTTTCTTT. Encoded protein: CASSYLGGTEAFF.

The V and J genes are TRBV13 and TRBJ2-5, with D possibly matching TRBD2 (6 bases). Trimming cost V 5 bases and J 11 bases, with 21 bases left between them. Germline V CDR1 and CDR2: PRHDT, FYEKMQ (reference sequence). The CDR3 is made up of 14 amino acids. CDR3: CASSTWDSVGEQYF. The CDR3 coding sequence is TGTGCCAGCAGCACCTGGGACTCCGTGGGTGAGCAGTACTTC.

The CDR3 loop is CAIRRTDSSYNEQFF. In DNA form, the CDR3 reads TGTGCCATCAGGAGGACTGATAGCTCCTACAATGAGCAGTTCTTC. This chain uses TRBV10-3 with TRBJ2-1; possibly TRBD2 for D (5 bases). The length of the CDR3 is 15 residues. Germline lookup yields CDR1 ENHRY and CDR2 SYGVKD. Trimming cost V 6 bases and J 0 bases, with 12 bases left between them.

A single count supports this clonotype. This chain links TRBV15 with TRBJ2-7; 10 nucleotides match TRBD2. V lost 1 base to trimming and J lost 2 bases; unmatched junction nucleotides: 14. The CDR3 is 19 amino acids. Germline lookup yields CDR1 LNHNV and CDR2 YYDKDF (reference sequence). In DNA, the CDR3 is TGTGCCACCAGCAGAGCCTTGAGGACTAGCGGTGGAGGCCCCTACGAGCAGTACTTC. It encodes CATSRALRTSGGGPYEQYF.

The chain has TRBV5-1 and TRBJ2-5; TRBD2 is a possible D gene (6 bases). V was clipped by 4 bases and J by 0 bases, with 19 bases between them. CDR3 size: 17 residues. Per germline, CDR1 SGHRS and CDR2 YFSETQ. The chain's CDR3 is CASSPGLTRHDQETQYF. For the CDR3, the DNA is TGCGCCAGCAGCCCGGGACTGACTAGACATGACCAAGAGACCCAGTACTTC.

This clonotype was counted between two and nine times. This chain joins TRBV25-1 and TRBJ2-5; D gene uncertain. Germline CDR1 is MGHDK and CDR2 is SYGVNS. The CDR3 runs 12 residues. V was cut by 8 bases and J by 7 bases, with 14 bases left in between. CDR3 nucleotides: TGTGCCAGCCAACCTTTTTTGGGGACCCAGTACTTC. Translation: CASQPFLGTQYF.

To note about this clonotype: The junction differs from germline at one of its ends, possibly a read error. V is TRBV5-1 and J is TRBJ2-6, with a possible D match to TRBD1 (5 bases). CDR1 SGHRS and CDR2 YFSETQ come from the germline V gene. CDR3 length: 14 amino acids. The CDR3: CASSLLAGANVPTF. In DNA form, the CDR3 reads TGCGCCAGCAGCTTGTTGGCTGGGGCCAACGTCCCGACTTTC.